These 24 T cell receptor beta chains share one sample of origin, sequenced in a study of regulatory T cells in long-lasting Graves disease. With iRepertoire HTBI primers and Arm-PCR of CDR3 regions, TCR beta libraries were built. MiXCR, run by TCRdb on the multiplex PCR reads, gives a single entry per CDR3 protein. This sample has under 500,000 distinct CDR3 sequences, with about a sixth found just once. Sample time point: newly diagnosed GD, antithyroid drugs for less than 3 months. PBMCs were the source of the RNA used for TCR sequencing. The same specimen was also included in a second study, on T cells in Graves' hyperthyroidism and ophthalmopathy.

The sample consisted of peripheral blood mononuclear cells (PBMCs), taken at new diagnosis, from a patient treated with antithyroid drugs. The receptors shown here come from a woman aged 30 to 39 with Graves disease.

This clonotype has just one count. This chain joins TRBV6-8 and TRBJ1-6; the D is unclear. Looked up from germline, CDR1 is MNHGY and CDR2 is SAAAGT. The CDR3 is made up of 16 amino acids. Trimming removed 4 bases at V and 4 bases at J, with 14 bases between. CDR3 bases: TGTGCCAGCAGTTGGGATCGCAATCGGTATAATTCACCCCTCCACTTT. Protein product: CASSWDRNRYNSPLHF.

This clonotype was counted many times. In nucleotides, the CDR3 is TGTGCCAGCGCGCCCTACGAGCAGTACTTC. Translation gives CASAPYEQYF. The chain couples TRBV7-9 to TRBJ2-7; D unclear. Trimming pared 8 bases from V and 2 bases from J, leaving 4 bases between. CDR1 and CDR2 (germline): SEHNR, FQNEAQ (reference sequence). There are 10 residues in the CDR3. The full variable domain, in which reference TRBV7-9 and TRBJ2-7 provide the parts outside the CDR3, is DTGVSQNPRHKITKRGQNVTFRCDPISEHNRLYWYRQTLGQGPEFLTYFQNEAQLEKSRLLSDRFSAERPKGSFSTLEIQRTEQGDSAMYLCASAPYEQYFGPGTRLTVT.

Concerning this clonotype itself: A much bigger clone sits one base away, suggesting this may be a read error. This rearrangement joins TRBV12-3 or TRBV12-4 to TRBJ2-1; TRBD2 aligns across 16 bases. The DNA end is more similar to TRBJ2-7, so the J call may be wrong. This CDR3 contains 16 residues. The CDR3 region is CASSGTSGRGYNEQYF. Here the CDR3 DNA reads TGTGCCAGCAGTGGGACTAGCGGGAGGGGGTACAATGAGCAGTACTTC.

In its sample, this clonotype was seen a few times. This chain uses TRBV7-2 with TRBJ2-1; the match to TRBD2 covers 7 bases. V was pared by 4 bases and J by 10 bases, with 13 bases of the junction left unmatched. The CDR3 totals 15 residues. Germline CDR1 is SGHTA and CDR2 is FQGNSA. CDR3 bases: TGTGCCAGCAGCTCGCGTGAAGGTCTGGGGGGGGAGCAGTTCTTC. Translating gives CASSSREGLGGEQFF.

As concerns this clonotype: This may stem from a read error, because a much larger clone lies one nucleotide away. The chain employs TRBV9 and TRBJ1-6, with D unclear. The CDR3 has 17 residues. Germline V CDR1 and CDR2: SGDLS, YYNGEE. CDR3 nucleotide sequence: TGTGCCGGCAGCCGGGAGGGCGGCGGCTCCTATAATTCACCCCTCCACTTT. It specifies CAGSREGGGSYNSPLHF.

This clonotype was counted many times. The chain has TRBV20-1 and TRBJ2-1; 15 positions agree with TRBD2. Per the germline V gene, CDR1 is DFQATT and CDR2 is SNEGSKA (reference sequence). V lost 6 bases to trimming and J lost 7 bases; unmatched junction nucleotides: 4. The CDR3 is made up of 14 amino acids. This CDR3 reads CSALGTSGRNEQFF. The CDR3 nucleotides are TGCAGTGCGCTCGGGACTAGCGGGAGGAATGAGCAGTTCTTC.

This clonotype was counted between two and nine times. The V call is TRBV27, the J call TRBJ2-7; D is perhaps TRBD1 or TRBD2 (5 bases each). From germline, CDR1 is MNHEY and CDR2 SMNVEV (reference sequence). V shed 6 bases and J shed 7 bases, with 10 bases lying between them. The CDR3 sequence is 11 residues long. This chain's CDR3 is CASRLGEEQYF. In DNA, the CDR3 is TGTGCCAGCAGATTGGGGGAGGAGCAGTACTTC.

This clonotype was counted at least ten times. The chain uses TRBV6-1 and TRBJ1-1; 8 nucleotides line up with TRBD1. From germline, CDR1 is MNHNS and CDR2 SASEGT. The CDR3 sequence is 15 residues long. The junction had 6 bases not matched to a gene; V was cut back by 1 base and J by 5 bases. The CDR3 coding sequence is TGTGCCAGCAGTGAAGAAGGACAGGGTTATACTGAAGCTTTCTTT. Amino acids: CASSEEGQGYTEAFF.

The sample holds a few counts of this clonotype. A clone one base away is much larger, so this may be a read error. This rearrangement joins TRBV28 to TRBJ2-7; D is possibly TRBD2 (5 bases). The V end lost 4 bases, the J end lost 12 bases, and 16 bases lay between the germline ends. The germline V gene encodes CDR1 MDHEN and CDR2 SYDVKM. This CDR3 comprises 12 residues. The CDR3 protein is CASSSASRTRYF. The DNA for the CDR3 is TGTGCCAGCAGTTCGGCTAGCCGGACCAGGTACTTC.

Remarks on this clonotype: Compared with germline, one end of the junction differs, possibly owing to a read error. This chain uses TRBV14 with TRBJ2-3; 8 bases are a match to TRBD2. This CDR3 region has 17 residues. The V gene's germline CDR1 is SGHDN and CDR2 FVKESK. As DNA, the CDR3 is TGTGTCAGCAGCCTTCTTTCGCGGGAGGTCGGGGCAGATACGCAGTATTTT. This encodes CVSSLLSREVGADTQYF.

CDR3 sequence: CASSLDEGSGANVLTF. As DNA, the CDR3 is TGCGCCAGCAGCTTGGACGAGGGATCCGGGGCCAACGTCCTGACTTTC. The chain joins TRBV5-1 to TRBJ2-6, with D possibly TRBD2 on 5 matching bases. Germline V gene data show CDR1 as SGHRS and CDR2 as YFSETQ. Trimming removed 0 bases at V and 4 bases at J, with 11 bases between. The CDR3 loop spans 16 amino acids. Filled out from reference TRBV5-1 and TRBJ2-6, the complete variable domain reads KAGVTQTPRYLIKTRGQQVTLSCSPISGHRSVSWYQQTPGQGLQFLFEYFSETQRNKGNFPGRFSGRQFSNSRSEMNVSTLELGDSALYLCASSLDEGSGANVLTFGAGSRLTVL.

This clonotype has a count of ten or more. The CDR3 loop reads CASSPTGQGDIQYF. The CDR3 bases are TGTGCCAGCAGTCCAACCGGACAAGGCGACATTCAGTACTTC. This sequence joins TRBV2 and TRBJ2-4, with TRBD1 as a possible D gene (5 bases). Looked up from germline, CDR1 is SNHLY and CDR2 is FYNNEI. V lost 5 bases and J 8 bases, leaving 16 bases between the germline ends. The CDR3 consists of 14 residues.

V usage is TRBV28 and J usage is TRBJ2-7; no firm D call. Germline assignment: CDR1 MDHEN and CDR2 SYDVKM. The V and J ends lost 9 bases and 4 bases respectively, with 16 bases between them. The length of the CDR3 is 13 residues. The CDR3, as DNA: TGTGCCAGTGAAGCTAAGGAATTTTACGAGCAGTACTTC. It codes for CASEAKEFYEQYF.

This clonotype was detected ten times or more. The DNA for the CDR3 is TGTGCCATCAGTGAGTTCCTAGCGTCTGCTCAAAATGAGCAGTTCTTC. It is translated as CAISEFLASAQNEQFF. The V and J genes are TRBV10-3 and TRBJ2-1, with D perhaps TRBD2 (6 bases). V lost 1 base and J lost 7, with 17 bases in between. The germline V gene encodes CDR1 ENHRY and CDR2 SYGVKD. The CDR3 length is 16 residues.

Turning to this clonotype: A much larger clone sits a single nucleotide away, making a read error possible. The V call is TRBV24-1, the J call TRBJ2-1, with D tentatively TRBD2 (6 bases). This CDR3 has 17 amino acids. Germline CDR1 KGHDR, CDR2 SFDVKD. V dropped 3 bases and J dropped 0 bases, with 14 bases sitting between them. The CDR3, as DNA: TGTGCCACCAGTGATCGGCGGGGCGAAAGCTCCTACAATGAGCAGTTCTTC. Protein sequence: CATSDRRGESSYNEQFF.

The gene calls are TRBV6-1 and TRBJ1-2, with D unclear. With 7 bases removed from V and 4 bases from J, the gap between germline ends came to 13 bases. This CDR3 contains 13 residues. Germline values: CDR1 MNHNS, CDR2 SASEGT. The CDR3 loop is CASTTGSPYGYTF. The CDR3 DNA is TGTGCCAGCACCACGGGAAGTCCCTATGGCTACACCTTC.

This clonotype was seen many times. This chain links TRBV5-1 with TRBJ2-7, with TRBD1 as a possible D gene (6 bases). The germline V gene has CDR1 SGHRS and CDR2 YFSETQ. This CDR3 has 15 residues. The V end was cut by 3 bases, the J end by 2 bases, with 15 bases between. The CDR3 nucleotides read TGCGCCAGCAGCTCTTCTACCGGGACAACCTACGAGCAGTACTTC. This codes for CASSSSTGTTYEQYF.

This clonotype was recorded at least ten times. J is TRBJ2-1 and V is TRBV27; 12 bases fit TRBD2. The CDR3 consists of 16 residues. The trim removed 3 bases at V and 5 bases at J, leaving 5 bases unmatched. Germline values: CDR1 MNHEY, CDR2 SMNVEV (reference sequence). This chain's CDR3 is CASSFPRLAGDNEQFF. Here the CDR3 DNA reads TGTGCCAGCAGTTTCCCTCGACTAGCGGGAGACAATGAGCAGTTCTTC.

This clonotype was observed at least ten times. V gene TRBV18 combines with J gene TRBJ2-1; a weak D match, TRBD1 (5 bases). CDR1 is KGHSH, CDR2 LQKENI, per germline. CDR3 length equals 16 residues. Trimming removed 5 bases from V and 9 bases from J, with 23 bases in between. Written as DNA, the CDR3 is TGTGCCAGCTCAGCGTCCGGAACAGGCCTGATGGGTGAGCAGTTCTTC. Its translation: CASSASGTGLMGEQFF.

The chain carries TRBV7-2 and TRBJ2-3; D remains unclear. Germline V gene lookup returns CDR1 SGHTA and CDR2 FQGNSA. Trimming shortened V by 1 base and J by 8 bases, and 10 bases separated the two germline ends. The CDR3 sequence is 13 residues long. The CDR3 here is CASSLEDRGTQYF. The CDR3 nucleotides read TGTGCCAGCAGCTTAGAGGATAGAGGTACGCAGTATTTT. Full variable domain (outside the CDR3, taken from reference TRBV7-2 and TRBJ2-3): GAGVSQSPSNKVTEKGKDVELRCDPISGHTALYWYRQSLGQGLEFLIYFQGNSAPDKSGLPSDRFSAERTGGSVSTLTIQRTQQEDSAVYLCASSLEDRGTQYFGPGTRLTVL.

The genes are TRBV15 and TRBJ2-2, with D hard to call. This CDR3 contains 15 residues. V lost 0 bases to trimming and J lost 4 bases, with 9 bases between them. Per the germline V gene, CDR1 is LNHNV and CDR2 is YYDKDF (reference sequence). In DNA form, the CDR3 reads TGTGCCACCAGCAGAGATCGGTTTTCCACCGGGGAGCTGTTTTTT. Protein sequence: CATSRDRFSTGELFF.

This clonotype has at least ten counts. The chain couples TRBV28 to TRBJ2-3, with TRBD2 matching 7 bases. Trimming removed 3 bases from V and 2 bases from J; junction bases left unmatched: 14. Germline CDR1 and CDR2: MDHEN and SYDVKM. This CDR3 has 18 residues. The CDR3, as DNA: TGTGCCAGCAGTTTCTTTTGGCCTAGCGGTGGGTCCACAGATACGCAGTATTTT. Translating it yields CASSFFWPSGGSTDTQYF.

V is TRBV24-1 and J is TRBJ2-1, with TRBD2 matching over 10 bases. This CDR3 region has 16 residues. V lost 0 bases, J lost 8 bases, and 6 bases stayed unmatched. Germline lookup yields CDR1 KGHDR and CDR2 SFDVKD. CDR3: CATSDLRLAGADEQFF. DNA for the CDR3: TGTGCCACCAGTGATTTGAGGCTAGCGGGAGCAGATGAGCAGTTCTTC.

Concerning this clonotype itself: Since a much larger clone is just one base distant, this may be a read error. The chain has TRBV30 and TRBJ2-1, with 12 bases that match TRBD2. This CDR3 contains 14 residues. In germline, CDR1 is GTSNPN, CDR2 SVGIG (reference sequence). Trimming at V came to 6 bases and at J to 7 bases, leaving 7 bases not matched to a gene. The CDR3 DNA reads as TGTGCCTGCCACGGACTAGCGGGATCAAATGAGCAGTTCTTC. This codes for CACHGLAGSNEQFF. The variable domain in full, completed from reference TRBV30 and TRBJ2-1, reads SQTIHQWPATLVQPVGSPLSLECTVEGTSNPNLYWYRQAAGRGLQLLFYSVGIGQISSEVPQNLSASRPQDRQFILSSKKLLLSDSGFYLCACHGLAGSNEQFFGPGTRLTVL.